The clone carrying this T cell receptor beta chain occurred once. The sample belongs to a study of blood T cell repertoires in COVID-19. About the study: PBMCs, B-cell-depleted T cells, or T cells provided the cDNA or gDNA that made up the material.

Clones were sequenced by immunoSEQ multiplex PCR, and TCRdb holds only the in-frame ones, with some missing. In the table there are approximately 200,000 clones, roughly 80% of which are singletons. Those enrolled, adults aged 18 to 89 years, came from under 25 US areas. Cohorts were based on clinical histories the participants reported. Trimming removed 7 bases from V and 0 bases from J; junction bases left unmatched: 5. This CDR3 spans 14 amino acids. Per the germline V gene, CDR1 is MNHNS and CDR2 is SASEGT. This TCR was recovered from a man aged 40-50 years who had recovered from COVID-19. The chain combines TRBV6-1 with TRBJ1-1; TRBD1 agrees at 7 bases. The sample was PBMCs or T cells enriched from blood (not recorded which). The CDR3 DNA reads as TGTGCCAGCATCACCGGGACAGTGAACACTGAAGCTTTCTTT. This translates into CASITGTVNTEAFF.